Here is one T cell receptor beta chain with its context. This receptor's antigen is unknown. Base qualities are not at hand, and no much larger clone is one base apart. The entry originates in a study of tumor-infiltrating lymphocytes in localized non-small cell lung cancer (dated by TCRdb to the early 2020s). About the full investigation: The cohort included patients whose samples were collected after neoadjuvant chemotherapy, as well as both smokers and never-smokers and several histologies. The overall ICON cohort comprised some 140 surgical patients with localized non-small cell lung cancer whose tumors were resected. Alongside flow cytometry, multiplex immunofluorescence, RNA-seq, exome sequencing and proteomics, TCR sequencing was applied to the same patients as one of several integrated assays. A total of 55 patients were part of the paired comparison of immunoSEQ T-cell fraction between tumor and uninvolved lung. Each patient provided resected tumor tissue plus uninvolved lung tissue from the same patient, with the uninvolved lung tissue described as non-adjacent to the tumor. Study-level results and caveats: Because assay coverage varied across patients depending on available tissue quantity, TCR sequencing was performed for only a subset of the cohort. TCR-derived T-cell fraction did not differ between the flow cytometry-defined immunotypes IM1 (good prognosis) and IM2 (poor prognosis). Because different assays used different pieces of the same tissue, intratumor heterogeneity could not be separated from technical variation. TCRbeta sequencing supported higher T cell infiltration in tumors than in uninvolved lung tissue, consistent with immunofluorescence CD3 counts. Tumor T-cell fraction from TCR sequencing was not associated with recurrence-free survival (p = 0.61).

The first patient joined ICON in 2016, and enrollment wrapped up when the last patient was enrolled in late 2018. From a subcohort of about 70 patients, fresh tumor and matched uninvolved tissue were collected for in-depth immune analyses, including TCR sequencing. DNA isolated from bulk tissue, without cell sorting, was used for TCR sequencing. The T-cell fraction in tumor and uninvolved lung tissue was provided by TCR sequencing with the immunoSEQ assay. Per the source publication's procedure: In the survival analysis, patients were divided into a high T-cell fraction group (upper tertile) and a low T-cell fraction group (lower two tertiles), and the two groups were compared using a log-rank test. Paired tumor versus uninvolved lung differences in T-cell fraction were tested with a signed-rank test. The clones in this table, taken by TCRdb from immuneACCESS, are in-frame only. Not every clone is retained; where verified, under half of the shortfall comes from an unresolved V gene, and the cause of the rest is unknown. The V and J calls and clone size are taken from that table; D and trimming were inferred from the DNA. The sample profile shows 25,000 or so clones; approximately 70% of them were found once. The ten biggest clones cover 6.3% of the sample.

CDR1 SQVTM and CDR2 ANQGSEA were looked up in the germline V gene. Including the terminal cysteine and phenylalanine, the CDR3 comprises 14 residues. Only the CDR3 region is kept as DNA, spanning 42 bases read in frame from base 1. The junction shows trimming of 7 bases on V and 0 bases on J, plus 16 bases between the germline ends. Sequencing was performed on lung tumor tissue. Rearrangement joined TRBV29-1 to TRBJ2-7; the best D guess is TRBD1, with 6 bases matching. The sequence was collected from a human donor with non-small cell lung cancer. The sequence in DNA is TGCAGCGCTCAGGCCGCGACAGGCTCCTACGAGCAGTACTTC. This encodes CSAQAATGSYEQYF.